This entry lists 15 T cell receptor beta chains sequenced from one sample in a study of shared clonotypes between healthy human individuals. The table came from immunoSEQ multiplex PCR; TCRdb's copy has only in-frame clones and leaves some out. In the table there are about 2,500,000 clones, around 90% of which are singletons. Material for sequencing was naive CD4+ T cells sorted from blood. The subset is: CD45RA+ positively selected. Receptor source: a man aged 18 to 30 in good health.

This clone was counted a single time. The gene calls are TRBV6-5 and TRBJ2-7; perhaps TRBD2 as D (7 bases). V lost 7 bases, J lost 0 bases, and 13 bases lay in between. The germline CDR1 and CDR2 sequences are MNHEY and SVGAGI. The CDR3 is made up of 14 amino acids. The CDR3 DNA follows: TGTGCCAGCATGGGAGGGGGGGTCTCCTACGAGCAGTACTTC. Translation: CASMGGGVSYEQYF.

The chain links TRBV10-3 to TRBJ1-4; TRBD1 is a possible D gene (6 bases). This CDR3 has 17 amino acids. Trimming shortened V by 0 bases and J by 0 bases, and 11 bases separated the two germline ends. Germline V gene sequence: CDR1 ENHRY, CDR2 SYGVKD. The CDR3 reads CAISESGGLTTNEKLFF. CDR3 in DNA: TGTGCCATCAGTGAGTCTGGGGGCCTAACAACTAATGAAAAACTGTTTTTT.

The chain uses TRBV10-3 and TRBJ2-7, with D perhaps being TRBD1 or TRBD2 (5 bases each). This CDR3 is built from 15 residues. Per the germline V gene, CDR1 is ENHRY and CDR2 is SYGVKD. V lost 4 bases, J lost 4 bases, and 17 bases lay in between. CDR3 coding DNA: TGTGCCATCAGTGGAGGGACGGAAGACCTATACGAGCAGTACTTC. Translation: CAISGGTEDLYEQYF.

This clone was observed a single time. The chain couples TRBV7-3 to TRBJ2-2; 8 nucleotides agree with TRBD1. Trimming removed 5 bases from V and 3 bases from J; junction bases left unmatched: 5. CDR1 and CDR2 (germline): SGHTA, FQGTGA. The CDR3 is 15 amino acids. The CDR3 loop is CASSVGQGYTGELFF. Written as DNA, the CDR3 is TGTGCCAGCAGCGTAGGACAGGGTTACACCGGGGAGCTGTTTTTT.

CDR3 sequence (DNA): TGCGCCAGCAGCTTGGCCGTGGGACGATCTAATGAAAAACTGTTTTTT. As protein: CASSLAVGRSNEKLFF. The chain employs TRBV5-1 and TRBJ1-4; perhaps TRBD1 as D (5 bases). Germline values: CDR1 SGHRS, CDR2 YFSETQ. The V gene lost 0 bases and the J gene lost 3 bases, with 12 bases spanning the gap. The CDR3 loop spans 16 amino acids.

This rearrangement joins TRBV5-1 to TRBJ1-4; TRBD1 might be the D (5 bases). The germline gives CDR1 SGHRS, CDR2 YFSETQ. This CDR3 contains 14 residues. The V end lost 1 base, the J end lost 5 bases, and 9 bases lay between the germline ends. In DNA, the CDR3 is TGCGCCAGCAGCTTGTTCGGGGCGAATGAAAAACTGTTTTTT. Its translation: CASSLFGANEKLFF.

This clone was observed a few times. This chain joins TRBV30 and TRBJ1-1, with D maybe TRBD1 (5 bases). This CDR3 is 13 amino acids long. V was cut by 6 bases and J by 5 bases, with 16 bases left in between. Germline V gives CDR1 GTSNPN, CDR2 SVGIG (reference sequence). CDR3 loop: CACPTGGATEAFF. CDR3 DNA: TGTGCCTGCCCTACGGGAGGGGCTACTGAAGCTTTCTTT. The whole variable domain, filled in from reference TRBV30 and TRBJ1-1, reads SQTIHQWPATLVQPVGSPLSLECTVEGTSNPNLYWYRQAAGRGLQLLFYSVGIGQISSEVPQNLSASRPQDRQFILSSKKLLLSDSGFYLCACPTGGATEAFFGQGTRLTVV.

The gene calls are TRBV5-1 and TRBJ2-3; TRBD1 matches at 8 bases. CDR1 and CDR2 from the germline V gene are SGHRS and YFSETQ. This CDR3 has 14 residues. V was pared by 4 bases and J by 6 bases, with 7 bases of the junction left unmatched. The CDR3 nucleotides are TGCGCCAGCAGCCAAAGACAGGGGCGGGATACGCAGTATTTT. Translated, it gives CASSQRQGRDTQYF.

In this sample, this clone turned up a few times. This chain connects TRBV29-1 to TRBJ1-1, with 8 bases identical to TRBD1. V shed 3 bases and J 6 bases; nucleotides not matched to a gene: 3. Germline V gene lookup returns CDR1 SQVTM and CDR2 ANQGSEA. The CDR3 extends over 12 amino acids. CDR3 amino acids: CSVDRGQAEAFF. CDR3 coding DNA: TGCAGCGTTGACAGGGGGCAAGCTGAAGCTTTCTTT.

CDR3 region: CAISGGGSDGYTF. The CDR3 DNA sequence: TGTGCCATCAGCGGGGGGGGGAGCGATGGCTACACCTTC. The gene calls are TRBV10-3 and TRBJ1-2; D perhaps matches TRBD1 (5 bases). The CDR3 length is 13 residues. The germline gives CDR1 ENHRY, CDR2 SYGVKD. The V gene lost 6 bases and the J gene lost 6 bases, with 14 bases spanning the gap.

This clone was recorded only once. The V and J genes are TRBV19 and TRBJ1-1, with TRBD1 matching 11 bases. J lost 1 base, V lost 6 bases, and 7 bases had no gene match. Per the germline V gene, CDR1 is LNHDA and CDR2 is SQIVND (reference sequence). The CDR3 spans 16 residues. The CDR3 DNA reads TGTGCCAGTAGGAACGGGACAGGGGGAGAGAACACTGAAGCTTTCTTT. Residues: CASRNGTGGENTEAFF.

This chain connects TRBV5-5 to TRBJ1-1; D not certain. The CDR3 length is 15 residues. From germline, CDR1 is SGHKS and CDR2 YYEKEE (reference sequence). The V gene lost 2 bases and the J gene lost 0 bases, with 11 bases spanning the gap. The CDR3 nucleotides are TGTGCCAGCAGCTTTTATCAAAGTATGAACACTGAAGCTTTCTTT. The encoded protein is CASSFYQSMNTEAFF.

The J gene is TRBJ1-4, the V gene TRBV5-6; 9 bases align to TRBD1. The V and J ends lost 0 bases and 3 bases, in that order; junction bases with no gene match: 6. The CDR3 covers 17 residues. Per germline, CDR1 SGHDT and CDR2 YYEEEE. The CDR3 DNA sequence: TGTGCCAGCAGCTTGGGACAGGGGGTACGGGCTAATGAAAAACTGTTTTTT. Residues: CASSLGQGVRANEKLFF.

Note on this clone: One end of the junction fails to match germline, which may point to a read error. This chain links TRBV7-7 with TRBJ2-3; 8 positions agree with TRBD2. The CDR3 consists of 14 residues. Germline V gene data show CDR1 as SSHAT and CDR2 as FNYEAQ (reference sequence). The CDR3 bases are TGTGCTAGCAGCGTTAGCGGGGGCACAGATACGCAGTATTTT. Its protein is CASSVSGGTDTQYF.

This chain joins TRBV5-1 and TRBJ2-7; 8 bases are a match to TRBD2. V was clipped by 1 base and J by 0 bases; unmatched bases: 3. The germline V gene encodes CDR1 SGHRS and CDR2 YFSETQ. The CDR3 contains 15 residues. The CDR3 coding sequence is TGCGCCAGCAGCTTGTATGGGACTAGCTCCTACGAGCAGTACTTC. This encodes CASSLYGTSSYEQYF.